This T cell receptor (beta chain) was recorded in a study of T cells after yellow fever vaccination. For the study at large: Fractions of low cell number were prepared using SMART-Seq v4 Ultra Low Input.

Germline V gene sequence: CDR1 SEHNR, CDR2 FQNEAQ (reference sequence). This CDR3 has 11 amino acids. V gave up 5 bases and J gave up 14 bases, with 12 bases separating them. Findings of the study overall: The secondary response was weaker but peaked faster, day 5 versus 15. Any FACS-sorted repertoire could hold abundant clonotypes that contaminate it from the bulk population.

As for this clonotype: The antigen is not known.

They built TCR cDNA with 5'RACE template switching, a step that put in a universal primer site and UMIs. TCRdb independently ran MiXCR on the 5' RACE reads; one entry per CDR3 protein. The sample consists of some 73,000 distinct CDR3 sequences, 7.5% to 9% of them appearing once. The rearrangement uses TRBV7-9 and TRBJ1-4, with D possibly TRBD1 on 6 matching bases. The sample consisted of CD8+ T cells sorted from PBMCs, taken on the day of the yellow fever booster vaccination. This receptor was obtained from a man aged 25 to 40 who received the YFV17D yellow fever vaccine. CDR3 sequence: CASSGGLGLFF. The CDR3 region has the DNA TGTGCCAGCAGCGGGGGGCTTGGTCTGTTTTTT.